This T cell receptor (beta chain) was identified during a study of siplizumab effects on memory and regulatory T cells. Overall study results and limits: Proliferating Tregs' suppressive function in siplizumab cultures went unconfirmed. Of the alloreactive clones, only a minor fraction mapped to unstimulated subsets. Naive T cells seemed more diverse than memory cells and seemed major alloresponse contributors. No naive or memory phenotype could be assigned to roughly 75-95% of proliferating clones.

The ends were cut back, 7 bases at V and 2 bases at J, with 9 bases in the middle. CDR1 and CDR2 (germline): SQVTM, ANQGSEA. This CDR3 has 11 residues. As for this clone: What it recognizes is unknown.

Assay used: immunoSEQ multiplex PCR; TCRdb lists only in-frame clones, some missing. The sample carries fewer than 85,000 clones, around 90% recorded once. The chain has TRBV29-1 and TRBJ2-7; tentative D call: TRBD2 (6 bases). The sequence came from a human donor in good health. The sequencing input was Tregs sorted from blood. The CDR3 DNA reads TGCAGCGGCGGGGATACCTACGAGCAGTACTTC. Encoded protein: CSGGDTYEQYF.